Sequencing of this TCR beta chain was carried out in a study of shared clonotypes between healthy human individuals (TCRdb year 2020). Some background on the complete study: Two women and three men aged 18 to 49 years were included in the cohort. The study deeply sequenced blood TCR repertoires of about 5 healthy adults to estimate repertoire size and the extent of clonotype sharing between individuals. To increase sequencing depth and limit assay-specific biases, different laboratories used diverse techniques to prepare libraries and sequence TCR repertoires. For each donor, CD4 naive and CD4 memory were each run on three plates, CD8 naive on two plates, and CD8 memory on one plate. Leukapheresis yielded between about 0.94 and 8.9 billion PBMCs per donor. Broad study findings and their caveats: When a handful of donors were compared, the shared fraction of clonotypes was approximately 5% for naive CD4, about 4% for naive CD8, 2.3% for memory CD4, and less than 0.5% for memory CD8. Estimated clonotype richness was generally larger for naive than for memory subsets. Compared with non-shared clonotypes, the clonotypes found in all four sorted-subset donors had higher generation probabilities. The genetic and exposure-history diversity represented was limited by the small number of donors. Rarefaction of sorted-subset datasets indicated incomplete sequencing despite the large sequencing depth. Sampling was limited to blood, and TCR repertoires in tissue likely differ from TCR repertoires in blood. Based on pairwise subsampling, the degree of clonotype sharing among donors was expected to be affected by sequencing depth.

The donors were healthy, HIV-negative adults who had no recently reported acute infections or vaccinations. Every donor was a Caucasian adult living in Nashville, Tennessee, USA. CD4+ T cells were enriched through magnetic negative selection, after which naive cells were positively selected on CD45RA and the remaining negative fraction served as the memory subset. Blood was collected by leukapheresis, and PBMCs were isolated by Ficoll-Histopaque density gradient centrifugation and then cryopreserved in liquid nitrogen vapor phase. Analytical flow cytometry was used to check the purity and quantity of each magnetically sorted T cell population. From each sorted fraction, genomic DNA was isolated and quantified by UV absorbance on a Nanodrop 2000c. Using the deep immunoSEQ assay, multiplex PCR amplified TCR CDR3 regions from genomic DNA. Extracted genomic DNA from each cell subset was distributed evenly across all wells of several immunoSEQ 96-well plates, and each plate was treated as a replicate. For sorted subsets, around 200 ng genomic DNA, equal to about 30,000 T cell genomes, was loaded into each replicate PCR. Purified libraries were measured with a Qubit 3.0 fluorometer, size-checked on a Bioanalyzer 2100, and measured again with the KAPA Library Quantification kit. Every immunoSEQ 96-well plate was sequenced on a dedicated single-read 150-cycle Illumina NextSeq 550 flow cell. On the authors' methods: The immunoSEQ output contained only junctional sequences without quality scores, so filtering could not match that applied to full-length reads. Sequences were annotated with PyIR, a Python wrapper for IgBLAST v1.9, and V/J genes and CDR3 were assigned using IMGT germline references. Any read was removed if the V/J assignment was weak (E-value above 1e-6), the CDR3 was missing, or the read contained stop codons, out-of-frame junctions, or ambiguous translated residues. V3J clonotypes were defined by identical inferred V gene, J gene, and CDR3 amino acid sequence. To compute the percentage overlap between repertoires, the number of shared unique clonotypes was divided by the size of the smaller repertoire. Three approaches were used to assess repertoire richness: RTK rarefaction, the Chao1 estimator, and Recon v2.1 estimates of unobserved clonotypes. Generation probabilities were computed with OLGA for all TCRbeta clonotypes obtained by the gDNA method from several donors. The clones in this table, taken by TCRdb from immuneACCESS, are in-frame only. Not every clone is retained; where verified, under half of the shortfall comes from an unresolved V gene, and the cause of the rest is unknown. V and J calls and clone size follow that table, whereas D and trimming were derived from the DNA. The sample table records some 1.1 million clones; 60% to 80% of these occur just once. The ten largest clones take up almost 0.9% of the sample.

The V end loses 7 bases and the J end loses 5 bases, and a stretch of 15 bases separates them. From cysteine to phenylalanine, the CDR3 is 13 amino acids long. Left in the record is the CDR3 DNA by itself, 39 bases read in frame from the first base. The germline V gene (reference sequence) specifies MNHNY as CDR1 and SVGAGI as CDR2. Turning to this clone: The specificity of this receptor is unknown. Base qualities are missing; no much larger clone stands one base away.

Sequenced sample: memory CD4+ T cells from PBMCs. The cell subset or site label for this specimen denotes: CD45RA-negative fraction. The clonotype originates from a man aged 18 to 30 in good health. Some clones in this sample may be carry-over from other donors' samples. The V gene is TRBV6-6 and the J gene is TRBJ2-7; D gene: possibly TRBD1, on 6 matching bases. The nucleotides are TGTGCCAGCAATCCCACACAGGGCCACGAGCAGTACTTC. It encodes CASNPTQGHEQYF.